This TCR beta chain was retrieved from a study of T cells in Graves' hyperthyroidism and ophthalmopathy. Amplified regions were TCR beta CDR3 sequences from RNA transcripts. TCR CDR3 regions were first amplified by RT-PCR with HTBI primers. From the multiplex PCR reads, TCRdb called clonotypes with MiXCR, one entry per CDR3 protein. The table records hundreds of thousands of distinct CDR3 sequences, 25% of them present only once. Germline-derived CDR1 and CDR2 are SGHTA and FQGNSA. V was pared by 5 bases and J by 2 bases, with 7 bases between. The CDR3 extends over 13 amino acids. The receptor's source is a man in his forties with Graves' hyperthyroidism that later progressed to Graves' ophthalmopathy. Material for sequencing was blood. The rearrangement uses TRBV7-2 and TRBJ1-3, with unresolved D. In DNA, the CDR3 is TGTGCCAGCAGCACCTCAACTGGAAACACCATATATTTT. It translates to CASSTSTGNTIYF.